The 6 T cell receptor beta chains in this list originate from one sample, sequenced in a study of response to subunit inactivated influenza vaccine. TCRdb reanalysed the RT-PCR reads using MiXCR and keeps one entry per CDR3 protein. The repertoire has approximately 700,000 distinct CDR3 sequences, around 14% of them found once; the top ten carry around 7%. The sample consisted of PBMCs from blood, taken 14 to 15 days before vaccination. Every receptor here comes from a man aged 45-65 years who received an inactivated influenza vaccine.

The chain uses TRBV7-2 and TRBJ2-7; D is ambiguous. The CDR3 has 15 amino acids. The V end lost 6 bases, the J end lost 0 bases, and 15 bases lay between the germline ends. CDR1 is SGHTA and CDR2 is FQGNSA in the germline V gene. CDR3 residues: CASSIDRRSSYEQYF. CDR3 nucleotides: TGTGCCAGCAGTATAGATCGAAGGAGCTCCTACGAGCAGTACTTC.

This clonotype was observed a handful of times. The chain recombines TRBV5-4 with TRBJ2-1, with 7 bases identical to TRBD1. CDR1 is SGHNT and CDR2 is YYREEE in the germline V gene (reference sequence). V lost 4 bases and J lost 0; bases outside the gene matches: 7. The CDR3 is 16 residues long. The CDR3 DNA is TGTGCCAGCAGCACAATGGACAGGAGCTCCTACAATGAGCAGTTCTTC. This sequence encodes CASSTMDRSSYNEQFF.

This clonotype was observed a handful of times. The gene calls are TRBV20-1 and TRBJ2-3; 10 nucleotides agree with TRBD2. The CDR3 covers 16 residues. Germline CDR1 is DFQATT and CDR2 is SNEGSKA (reference sequence). Trimming took 8 bases from V and 3 from J; bases not matched to a gene: 14. CDR3 region: CSPARERGGWTDTQYF. CDR3 nucleotides: TGCAGTCCCGCCCGGGAGCGGGGGGGCTGGACAGATACGCAGTATTTT.

The rearrangement uses TRBV28 and TRBJ2-5, with 11 bases fitting TRBD1. This CDR3 region has 14 residues. The germline V gene encodes CDR1 MDHEN and CDR2 SYDVKM. V was pared by 8 bases and J by 4 bases, with 6 bases of the junction left unmatched. Written as DNA, the CDR3 is TGTGCCAGCGGGACAGGGGGTTCCTTAGAGACCCAGTACTTC. Translation: CASGTGGSLETQYF.

This clonotype was counted only a few times. This chain joins TRBV6-1 and TRBJ1-1; TRBD1 matches at 7 bases. Trimming at V came to 6 bases and at J to 1 base, leaving 11 bases not matched to a gene. Germline CDR1 MNHNS, CDR2 SASEGT. The CDR3 runs 16 residues. The CDR3 DNA reads TGTGCCAGCAGCAACTTCTTGGACAGGCCGAACACTGAAGCTTTCTTT. Residues: CASSNFLDRPNTEAFF.

This chain joins TRBV20-1 and TRBJ2-5; TRBD2 is a possible D gene (5 bases). CDR1 is DFQATT, CDR2 SNEGSKA, per germline (reference sequence). Deletions cut 3 bases from V and 4 bases from J, with 18 bases between. This CDR3 comprises 15 residues. CDR3 sequence reads: CSARSGLGRIETQYF. The CDR3 DNA reads as TGCAGTGCTAGGAGTGGTTTGGGGAGAATAGAGACCCAGTACTTC.